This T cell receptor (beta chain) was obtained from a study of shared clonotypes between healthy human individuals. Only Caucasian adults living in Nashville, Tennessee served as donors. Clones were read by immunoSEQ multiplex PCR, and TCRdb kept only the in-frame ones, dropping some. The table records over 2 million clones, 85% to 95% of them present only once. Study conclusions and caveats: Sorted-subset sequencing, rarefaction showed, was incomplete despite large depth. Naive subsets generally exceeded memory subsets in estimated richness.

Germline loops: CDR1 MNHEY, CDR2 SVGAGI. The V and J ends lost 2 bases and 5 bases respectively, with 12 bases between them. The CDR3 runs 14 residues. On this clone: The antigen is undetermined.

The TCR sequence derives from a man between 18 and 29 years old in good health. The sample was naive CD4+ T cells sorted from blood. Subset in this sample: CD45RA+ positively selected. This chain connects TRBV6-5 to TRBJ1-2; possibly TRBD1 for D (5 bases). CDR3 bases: TGTGCCAGCAGTTACCCCGGGACCGAGTATGGCTACACCTTC. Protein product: CASSYPGTEYGYTF.